This TCR beta chain was sequenced for a study of T-cell memory formation after mild COVID-19. General study findings and limits: Whereas later expanders leaned CD4+, clones contracting day 15 to 85 showed a balanced CD4/CD8 makeup. Second-wave clones reaching peak frequency on day 37 lacked confirmed SARS-CoV-2 specificity. Pre-infection memory harbored some responding clones, suggesting cross-reactive memory joined.

With V trimmed by 0 bases and J by 11 bases, 9 bases remained unmatched. Germline CDR1 and CDR2: SGHRS and YFSETQ. CDR3 length equals 15 residues. This clonotype was seen a few times. Antigen: not known. Constant-segment primers were used for 5'RACE, and the resulting TCR alpha and TCR beta cDNA libraries carried sample barcodes and UMIs. A single record per CDR3 protein comes from TCRdb applying MiXCR to the 5' RACE reads. The sample lists 250,000 to 300,000 distinct CDR3 sequences, around 8% seen once, with less than 25% in the top ten. The chain combines TRBV5-1 with TRBJ1-4, with TRBD1 identical over 8 bases. Sample: PBMCs or a T cell subset sorted from them (not recorded which). This clonotype originated in a man younger than 30 who had mild COVID-19 (a few samples of this study predate the infection). Cell type and time point are not known. The DNA for the CDR3 is TGCGCCAGCAGCTTGGAGGGGACAGGCGTGTCGAAACTGTTTTTT. As protein: CASSLEGTGVSKLFF.